This T cell receptor (beta chain) was captured by sequencing in a study of identifying expanded T cells in peripheral blood. Study conclusions and caveats: Clone count variance between roughly 2-week samples rose with total template count. Technical replicates showed about 1.2 changed clones; roughly two weeks about 16.4; four weeks 19.

During the collection period, no donor immune events like infections were recorded. Trimming took 4 bases from V and 8 from J, leaving 14 bases between them. Per the germline V gene, CDR1 is MDHEN and CDR2 is SYDVKM. This CDR3 comprises 14 residues. Libraries were prepared by immunoSEQ multiplex PCR; TCRdb keeps only in-frame clonotypes and omits some of them. This table has just under 65,000 clones, around 87% appearing once. Of note for this clone: Its antigen remains unknown.

The sequence came from a person aged 18 to 70 in good health. The sequenced sample consisted of blood. The chain links TRBV28 to TRBJ2-2; D is uncertain. The CDR3 sequence: CASSSLPGRGELFF. CDR3 nucleotide sequence: TGTGCCAGCAGTTCCCTCCCTGGGCGAGGGGAGCTGTTTTTT.